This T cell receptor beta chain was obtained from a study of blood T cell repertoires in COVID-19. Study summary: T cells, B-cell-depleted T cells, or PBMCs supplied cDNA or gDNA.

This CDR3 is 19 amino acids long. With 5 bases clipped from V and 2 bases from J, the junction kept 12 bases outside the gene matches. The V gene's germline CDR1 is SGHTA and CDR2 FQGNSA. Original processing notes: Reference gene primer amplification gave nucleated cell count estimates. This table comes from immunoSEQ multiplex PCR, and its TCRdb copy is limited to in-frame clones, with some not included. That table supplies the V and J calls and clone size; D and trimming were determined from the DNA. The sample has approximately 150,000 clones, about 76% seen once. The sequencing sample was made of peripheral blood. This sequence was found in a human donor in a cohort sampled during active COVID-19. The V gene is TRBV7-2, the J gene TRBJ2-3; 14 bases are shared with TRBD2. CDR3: CASSGQGLAGVQFTDTQYF. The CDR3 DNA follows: TGTGCCAGCAGCGGACAGGGACTAGCGGGAGTACAATTCACAGATACGCAGTATTTT.